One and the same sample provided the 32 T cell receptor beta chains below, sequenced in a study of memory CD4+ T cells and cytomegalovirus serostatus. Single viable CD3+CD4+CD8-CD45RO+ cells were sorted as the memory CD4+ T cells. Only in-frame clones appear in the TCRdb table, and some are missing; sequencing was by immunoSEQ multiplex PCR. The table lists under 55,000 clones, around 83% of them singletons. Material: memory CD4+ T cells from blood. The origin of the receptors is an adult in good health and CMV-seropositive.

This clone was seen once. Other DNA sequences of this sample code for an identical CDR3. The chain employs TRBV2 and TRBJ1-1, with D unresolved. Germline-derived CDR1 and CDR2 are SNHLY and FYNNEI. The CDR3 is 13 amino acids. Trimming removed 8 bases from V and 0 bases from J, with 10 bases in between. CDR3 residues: CASRTYMNTEAFF. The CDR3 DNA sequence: TGTGCCAGCCGGACGTACATGAACACTGAAGCTTTCTTT. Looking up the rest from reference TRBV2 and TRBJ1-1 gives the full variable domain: EPEVTQTPSHQVTQMGQEVILRCVPISNHLYFYWYRQILGQKVEFLVSFYNNEISEKSEIFDDQFSVERPDGSNFTLKIRSTKLEDSAMYFCASRTYMNTEAFFGQGTRLTVV.

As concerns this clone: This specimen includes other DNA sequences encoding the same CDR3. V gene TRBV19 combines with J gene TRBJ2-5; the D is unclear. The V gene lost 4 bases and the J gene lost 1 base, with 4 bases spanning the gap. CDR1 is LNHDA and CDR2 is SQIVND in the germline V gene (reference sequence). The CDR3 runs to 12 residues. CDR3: CASSTSQETQYF. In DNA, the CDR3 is TGTGCCAGTAGTACATCCCAAGAGACCCAGTACTTC.

DNA for the CDR3: TGTGCCAGCAGTGATGGCCCGGCGGATCAGCCCCAGCATTTT. Translated: CASSDGPADQPQHF. The rearrangement links TRBV2 to TRBJ1-5, with D hard to call. V gave up 3 bases and J gave up 5 bases, with 11 bases separating them. Germline V gene sequence: CDR1 SNHLY, CDR2 FYNNEI. The CDR3 has 14 residues.

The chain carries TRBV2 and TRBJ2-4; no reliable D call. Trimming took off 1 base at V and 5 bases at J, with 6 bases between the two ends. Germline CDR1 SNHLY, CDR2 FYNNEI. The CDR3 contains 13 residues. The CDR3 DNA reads TGTGCCAGCAGTGAAGAAGTTGAAAACATTCAGTACTTC. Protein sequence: CASSEEVENIQYF.

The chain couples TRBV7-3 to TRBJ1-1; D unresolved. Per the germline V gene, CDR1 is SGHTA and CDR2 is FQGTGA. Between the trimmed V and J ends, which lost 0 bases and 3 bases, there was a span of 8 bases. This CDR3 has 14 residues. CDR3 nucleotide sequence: TGTGCCAGCAGCTTAACAGGAGAGGACACTGAAGCTTTCTTT. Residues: CASSLTGEDTEAFF.

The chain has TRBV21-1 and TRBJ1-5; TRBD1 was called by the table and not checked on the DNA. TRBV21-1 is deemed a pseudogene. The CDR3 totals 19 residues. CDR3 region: CASSGPRDRDYYSNQPQHF. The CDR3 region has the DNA TGTGCCAGCAGCGGGCCCCGGGACAGGGACTATTATAGCAATCAGCCCCAGCATTTT.

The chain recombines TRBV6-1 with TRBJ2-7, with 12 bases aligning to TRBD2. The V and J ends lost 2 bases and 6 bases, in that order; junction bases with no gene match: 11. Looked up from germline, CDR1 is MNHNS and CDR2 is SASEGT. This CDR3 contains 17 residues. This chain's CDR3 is CASSEMNASGRVGEQYF. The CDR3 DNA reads TGTGCCAGCAGTGAAATGAATGCTAGCGGGAGGGTGGGCGAGCAGTACTTC.

The CDR3 reads CASSLTGFRYGYTF. The CDR3 nucleotides read TGTGCCAGCAGCTTAACGGGGTTTCGGTATGGCTACACCTTC. The rearrangement links TRBV7-2 to TRBJ1-2; no clear D gene. The V gene's germline CDR1 is SGHTA and CDR2 FQGNSA. CDR3 length: 14 residues. Trimming shortened V by 2 bases and J by 5 bases, and 12 bases separated the two germline ends.

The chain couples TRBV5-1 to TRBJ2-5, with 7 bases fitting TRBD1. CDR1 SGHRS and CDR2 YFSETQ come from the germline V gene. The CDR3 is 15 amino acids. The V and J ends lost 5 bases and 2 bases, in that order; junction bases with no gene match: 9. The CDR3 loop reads CASSSYSGQQETQYF. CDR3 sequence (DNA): TGCGCCAGCAGTTCTTACTCGGGACAGCAAGAGACCCAGTACTTC.

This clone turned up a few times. CDR3 sequence: CASSETQYF. The CDR3 bases are TGTGCCAGCTCAGAGACCCAGTACTTC. The rearrangement links TRBV27 to TRBJ2-5, with D unresolved. V lost 8 bases and J 4 bases, leaving 2 bases between the germline ends. The V gene's germline CDR1 is MNHEY and CDR2 SMNVEV (reference sequence). This CDR3 has 9 amino acids.

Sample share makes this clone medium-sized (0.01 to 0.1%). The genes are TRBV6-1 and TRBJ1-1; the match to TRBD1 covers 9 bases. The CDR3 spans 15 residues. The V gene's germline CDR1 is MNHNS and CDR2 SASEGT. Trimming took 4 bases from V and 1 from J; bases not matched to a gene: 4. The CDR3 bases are TGTGCCAGCAGTGGGACAGGGGCGAGGAACACTGAAGCTTTCTTT. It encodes CASSGTGARNTEAFF.

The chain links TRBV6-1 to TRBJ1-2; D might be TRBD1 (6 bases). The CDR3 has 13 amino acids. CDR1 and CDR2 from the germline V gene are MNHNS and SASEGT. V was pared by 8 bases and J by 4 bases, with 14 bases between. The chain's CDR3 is CASSPQGIYGYTF. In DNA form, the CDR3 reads TGTGCCAGCTCCCCACAGGGTATCTATGGCTACACCTTC.

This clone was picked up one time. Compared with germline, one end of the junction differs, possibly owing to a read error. The CDR3 DNA reads TGTGCCAGTAGTACTGGGACTAGCACCCTGTACTTC. It specifies CASSTGTSTLYF. The V gene is TRBV19, the J gene TRBJ2-5, with 9 bases lining up with TRBD2. Germline V CDR1 and CDR2: LNHDA, SQIVND (reference sequence). This CDR3 spans 12 amino acids.

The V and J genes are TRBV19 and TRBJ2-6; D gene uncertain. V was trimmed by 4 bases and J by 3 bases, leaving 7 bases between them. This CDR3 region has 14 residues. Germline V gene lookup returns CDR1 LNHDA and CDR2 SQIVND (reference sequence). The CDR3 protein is CASSRGNGANVLTF. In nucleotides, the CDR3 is TGTGCCAGTAGTAGGGGAAATGGGGCCAACGTCCTGACTTTC.

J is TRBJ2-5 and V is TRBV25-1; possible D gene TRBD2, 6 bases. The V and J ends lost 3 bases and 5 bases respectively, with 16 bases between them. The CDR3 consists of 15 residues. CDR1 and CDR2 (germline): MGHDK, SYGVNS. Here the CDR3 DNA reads TGTGCCAGCAGTGATCATCGGGGACTTGGGGAGACCCAGTACTTC. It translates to CASSDHRGLGETQYF.

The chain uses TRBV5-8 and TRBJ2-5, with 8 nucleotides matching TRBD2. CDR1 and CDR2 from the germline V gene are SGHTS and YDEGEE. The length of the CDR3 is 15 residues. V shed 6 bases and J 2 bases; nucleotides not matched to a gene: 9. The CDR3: CASIRPGGWQETQYF. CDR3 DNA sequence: TGTGCCAGCATTCGGCCGGGGGGGTGGCAAGAGACCCAGTACTTC.

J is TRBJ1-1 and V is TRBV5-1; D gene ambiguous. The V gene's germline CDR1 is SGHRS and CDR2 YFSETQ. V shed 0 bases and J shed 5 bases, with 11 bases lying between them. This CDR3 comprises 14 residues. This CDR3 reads CASSLVGPGTEAFF. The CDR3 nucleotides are TGCGCCAGCAGCTTGGTAGGCCCGGGGACTGAAGCTTTCTTT. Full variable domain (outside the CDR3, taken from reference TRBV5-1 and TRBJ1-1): KAGVTQTPRYLIKTRGQQVTLSCSPISGHRSVSWYQQTPGQGLQFLFEYFSETQRNKGNFPGRFSGRQFSNSRSEMNVSTLELGDSALYLCASSLVGPGTEAFFGQGTRLTVV.

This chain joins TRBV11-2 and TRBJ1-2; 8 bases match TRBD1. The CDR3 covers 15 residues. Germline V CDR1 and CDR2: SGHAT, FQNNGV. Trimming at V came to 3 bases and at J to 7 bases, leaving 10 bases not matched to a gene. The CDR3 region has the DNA TGTGCCAGCAGCTTGACGGACAGGGTTTTAATTGGCTACACCTTC. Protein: CASSLTDRVLIGYTF.

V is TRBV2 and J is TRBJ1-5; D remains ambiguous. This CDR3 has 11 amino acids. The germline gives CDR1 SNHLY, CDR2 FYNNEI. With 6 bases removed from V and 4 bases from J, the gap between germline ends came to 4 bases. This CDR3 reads CASSLNQPQHF. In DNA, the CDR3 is TGTGCCAGCAGCCTTAATCAGCCCCAGCATTTT.

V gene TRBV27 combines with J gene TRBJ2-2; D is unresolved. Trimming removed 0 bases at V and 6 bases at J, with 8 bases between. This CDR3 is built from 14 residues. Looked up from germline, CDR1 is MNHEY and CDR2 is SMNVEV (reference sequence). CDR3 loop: CASSLSSFSGELFF. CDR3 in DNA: TGTGCCAGCAGTTTATCTTCGTTTTCCGGGGAGCTGTTTTTT.

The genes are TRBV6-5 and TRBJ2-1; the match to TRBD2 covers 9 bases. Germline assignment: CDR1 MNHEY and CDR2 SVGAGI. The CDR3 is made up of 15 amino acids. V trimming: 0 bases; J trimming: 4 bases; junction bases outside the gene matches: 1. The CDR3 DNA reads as TGTGCCAGCAGTTACTCTGCGGGAGGGTACAATGAGCAGTTCTTC. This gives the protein CASSYSAGGYNEQFF.

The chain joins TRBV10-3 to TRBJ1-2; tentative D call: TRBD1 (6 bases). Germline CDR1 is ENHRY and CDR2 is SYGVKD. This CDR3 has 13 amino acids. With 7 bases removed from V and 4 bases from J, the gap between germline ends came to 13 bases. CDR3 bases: TGTGCCATCAAGGCCGGGACAAGCTATGGCTACACCTTC. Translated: CAIKAGTSYGYTF.

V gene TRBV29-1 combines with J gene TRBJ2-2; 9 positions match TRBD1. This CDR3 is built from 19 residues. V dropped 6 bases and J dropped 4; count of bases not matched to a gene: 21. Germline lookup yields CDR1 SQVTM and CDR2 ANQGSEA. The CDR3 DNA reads TGCAGCGTCCTACTCCGGGACAGGGTTAAAGGGCGGGTCACCGGGGAGCTGTTTTTT. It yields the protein CSVLLRDRVKGRVTGELFF.

The CDR3 DNA reads as TGTGCCAGCAGGGTCAGGGGCGGCGAGCAGTACTTC. It yields the protein CASRVRGGEQYF. The J gene is TRBJ2-7, the V gene TRBV2, with D possibly matching TRBD1 (6 bases). Germline loops: CDR1 SNHLY, CDR2 FYNNEI. The CDR3 loop spans 12 amino acids. V dropped 6 bases and J dropped 6 bases, with 12 bases sitting between them.

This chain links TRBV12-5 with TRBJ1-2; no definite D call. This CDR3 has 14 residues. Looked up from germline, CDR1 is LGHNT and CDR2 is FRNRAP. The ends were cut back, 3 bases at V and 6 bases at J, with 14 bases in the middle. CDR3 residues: CASGFNLRHNGYTF. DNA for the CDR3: TGTGCTAGTGGTTTTAACCTTCGGCATAATGGCTACACCTTC.

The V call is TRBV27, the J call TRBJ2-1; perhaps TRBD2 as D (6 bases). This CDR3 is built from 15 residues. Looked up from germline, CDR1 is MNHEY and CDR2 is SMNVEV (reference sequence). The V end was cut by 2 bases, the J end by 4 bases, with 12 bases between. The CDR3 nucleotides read TGTGCCAGCAGTTTACTGGCTGGGGGGTACAATGAGCAGTTCTTC. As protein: CASSLLAGGYNEQFF.

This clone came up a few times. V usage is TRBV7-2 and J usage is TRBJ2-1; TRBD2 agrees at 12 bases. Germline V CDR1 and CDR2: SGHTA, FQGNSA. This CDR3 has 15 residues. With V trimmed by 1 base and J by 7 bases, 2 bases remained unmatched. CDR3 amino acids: CASSLGLAGVNEQFF. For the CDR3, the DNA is TGTGCCAGCAGCTTAGGACTAGCGGGGGTTAATGAGCAGTTCTTC.

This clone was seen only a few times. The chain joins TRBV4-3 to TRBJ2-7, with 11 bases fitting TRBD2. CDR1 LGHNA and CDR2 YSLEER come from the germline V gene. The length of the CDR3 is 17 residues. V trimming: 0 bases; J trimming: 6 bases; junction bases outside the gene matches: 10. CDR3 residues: CASSQDIRGLAGGEQYF. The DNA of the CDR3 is TGCGCCAGCAGCCAAGATATAAGAGGGCTAGCGGGAGGCGAGCAGTACTTC.

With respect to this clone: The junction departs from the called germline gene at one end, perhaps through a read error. The CDR3: CASTLDSGRREQYF. Here the CDR3 DNA reads TGTGCCAGCACCTTAGATAGCGGGAGGCGGGAGCAGTACTTC. V usage is TRBV7-2 and J usage is TRBJ2-7; TRBD2 agrees at 10 bases. The CDR3 spans 14 residues. Germline CDR1 reads SGHTA; CDR2 reads FQGNSA.

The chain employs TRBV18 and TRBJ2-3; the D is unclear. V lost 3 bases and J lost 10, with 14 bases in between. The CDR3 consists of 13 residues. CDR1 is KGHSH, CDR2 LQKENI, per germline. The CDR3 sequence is CASSPDERSAQYF. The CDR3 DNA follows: TGTGCCAGCTCACCCGACGAGCGATCGGCGCAGTATTTT.

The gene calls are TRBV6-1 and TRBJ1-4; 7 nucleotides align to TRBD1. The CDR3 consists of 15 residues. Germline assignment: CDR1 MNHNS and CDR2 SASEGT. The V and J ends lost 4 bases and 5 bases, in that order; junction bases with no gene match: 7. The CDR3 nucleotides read TGTGCCAGCAGTGTAAAGGGGGCGGGCAATGAAAAACTGTTTTTT. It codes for CASSVKGAGNEKLFF.

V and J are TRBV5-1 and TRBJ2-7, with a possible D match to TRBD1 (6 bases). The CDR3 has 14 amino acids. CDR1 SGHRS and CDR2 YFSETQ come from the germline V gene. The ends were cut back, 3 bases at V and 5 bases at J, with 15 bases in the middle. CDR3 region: CASSYGQRTDEQYF. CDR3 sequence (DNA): TGCGCCAGCAGCTACGGACAGCGTACCGACGAGCAGTACTTC. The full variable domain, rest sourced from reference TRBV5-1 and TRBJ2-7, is KAGVTQTPRYLIKTRGQQVTLSCSPISGHRSVSWYQQTPGQGLQFLFEYFSETQRNKGNFPGRFSGRQFSNSRSEMNVSTLELGDSALYLCASSYGQRTDEQYFGPGTRLTVT.